The clone carrying this T cell receptor beta chain showed up just a few times. Its antigen is unidentified. The data were produced by immunoSEQ multiplex PCR, yet TCRdb's version contains in-frame clones alone and is incomplete. The sample includes about 160,000 clones, approximately 90% of them seen just once. This specimen belongs to a study of cytomegalovirus exposure and HLA in healthy donors. Study findings and constraints: Among the CMV-associated chains, a few were confirmed in vitro as specific for CMV antigens.

The ends lost 4 bases at V and 7 bases at J; junction bases unmatched: 6. This CDR3 has 13 residues. Per germline, CDR1 MGHDK and CDR2 SYGVNS. The TCR originated in a young man in good health and CMV-seronegative. This chain connects TRBV25-1 to TRBJ1-2, with 7 bases fitting TRBD1. Sequences were obtained from PBMCs. The CDR3 coding sequence is TGTGCCAGCAGTGCTGGGACAGTCGCTGGCTACACCTTC. Amino acid sequence: CASSAGTVAGYTF.